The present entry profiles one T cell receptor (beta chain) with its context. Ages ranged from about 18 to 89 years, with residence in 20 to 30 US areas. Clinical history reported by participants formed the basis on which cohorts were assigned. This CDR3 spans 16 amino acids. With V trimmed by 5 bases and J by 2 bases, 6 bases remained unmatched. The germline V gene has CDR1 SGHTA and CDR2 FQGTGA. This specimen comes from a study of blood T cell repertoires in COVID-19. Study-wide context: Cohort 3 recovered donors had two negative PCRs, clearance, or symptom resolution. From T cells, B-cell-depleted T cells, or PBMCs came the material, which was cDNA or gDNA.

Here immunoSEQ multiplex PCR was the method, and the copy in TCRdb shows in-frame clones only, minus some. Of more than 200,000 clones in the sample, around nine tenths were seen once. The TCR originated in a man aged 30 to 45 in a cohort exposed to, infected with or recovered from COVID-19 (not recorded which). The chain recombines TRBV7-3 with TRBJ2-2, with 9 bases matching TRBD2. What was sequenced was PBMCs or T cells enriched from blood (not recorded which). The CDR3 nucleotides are TGTGCCAGCAGCATTAGCGGGGGAGGAAACACCGGGGAGCTGTTTTTT. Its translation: CASSISGGGNTGELFF.